This T cell receptor (beta chain) is drawn from a study of shared clonotypes between healthy human individuals. Original handling: Junction-only immunoSEQ sequences carried no quality scores, so filtering differed. Sequencing was performed with immunoSEQ multiplex PCR; in TCRdb, only in-frame clones are kept and a portion is missing. V and J calls plus clone size are reproduced from that table; the DNA served to infer D and trimming. The table lists more than 2 million clones, roughly 93% of them singletons. The CDR3 loop spans 14 amino acids. Germline V gene data show CDR1 as MNHNS and CDR2 as SASEGT. V trimming: 6 bases; J trimming: 6 bases; junction bases outside the gene matches: 8. CD45RO-negative cells were positively selected for CCR7, leaving out terminally differentiated effector memory CD45RA+ cells. Study-wide results and limits: The study found lower generation probabilities in non-shared clonotypes than in those shared by all four donors.

Notes on this clone: Its specificity is not known.

This clonotype was obtained from a man between 18 and 35 years old in good health. Some clones in this sample may be carry-over from other donors' samples. The specimen sequenced was naive CD8+ T cells from PBMCs. V gene TRBV6-1 combines with J gene TRBJ2-1; 7 nucleotides align to TRBD2. CDR3 sequence: CASRELARGNEQFF. The CDR3 bases are TGTGCCAGCAGGGAACTAGCGCGGGGCAATGAGCAGTTCTTC.